One sample yielded the 5 T cell receptor beta chains listed below, sequenced in a study of cytomegalovirus exposure and HLA in healthy donors. PCR involved 60 Vbeta and 13 Jbeta primers. Assay used: immunoSEQ multiplex PCR; TCRdb lists only in-frame clones, some missing. The sample records about 150,000 clones, approximately 79% being singletons. The sample consisted of PBMCs. The origin of the receptors is a woman in her fifties or sixties in good health and CMV-seropositive.

A single count supports this clone. In DNA form, the CDR3 reads TGTGCCAGCAGTGAAGAAGCAGGGATGAGATACAATGAGCAGTTCTTC. The encoded protein is CASSEEAGMRYNEQFF. This chain joins TRBV6-1 and TRBJ2-1; perhaps TRBD1 as D (5 bases). CDR3 size: 16 residues. With 1 base removed from V and 4 bases from J, the gap between germline ends came to 14 bases. CDR1 and CDR2 from the germline V gene are MNHNS and SASEGT.

This rearrangement joins TRBV7-9 to TRBJ1-5, with TRBD1 as a possible D gene (5 bases). Trimming stripped 3 bases from V and 1 base from J, with 10 bases between. CDR1 SEHNR and CDR2 FQNEAQ come from the germline V gene (reference sequence). The CDR3 spans 15 residues. CDR3 sequence reads: CASSFGASSNQPQHF. DNA for the CDR3: TGTGCCAGCAGCTTTGGGGCCTCGAGCAATCAGCCCCAGCATTTT.

The chain combines TRBV7-3 with TRBJ2-1, with 9 bases matching TRBD2. V lost 5 bases to trimming and J lost 4 bases; unmatched junction nucleotides: 6. This CDR3 comprises 15 residues. Germline V lookup: CDR1 SGHTA, CDR2 FQGTGA. CDR3 region: CASSRGGARYNEQFF. The CDR3 DNA follows: TGTGCCAGCAGCCGCGGGGGGGCCAGGTACAATGAGCAGTTCTTC. The full variable domain, completed using reference TRBV7-3 and TRBJ2-1, is GAGVSQTPSNKVTEKGKYVELRCDPISGHTALYWYRQSLGQGPEFLIYFQGTGAADDSGLPNDRFFAVRPEGSVSTLKIQRTERGDSAVYLCASSRGGARYNEQFFGPGTRLTVL.

This rearrangement joins TRBV6-1 to TRBJ1-1; D is undetermined. Trimming left V 3 bases short and J 7 bases short, with 12 bases between. The germline CDR1 and CDR2 sequences are MNHNS and SASEGT. This CDR3 has 13 amino acids. DNA of the CDR3: TGTGCCAGCAGTGACCGGGTAGGTAATGAAGCTTTCTTT. It specifies CASSDRVGNEAFF.

This chain joins TRBV25-1 and TRBJ2-2, with D possibly TRBD1 on 6 matching bases. The CDR3 covers 16 residues. Germline V gene data show CDR1 as MGHDK and CDR2 as SYGVNS. With 3 bases removed from V and 7 bases from J, the gap between germline ends came to 18 bases. The CDR3 region is CASSDVDSRIGGELFF. DNA for the CDR3: TGTGCCAGCAGTGACGTGGACAGTCGGATAGGCGGGGAGCTGTTTTTT.